Each of the 15 T cell receptor beta chains below was sequenced from the same sample in a study of blood T cell repertoires in COVID-19. The repertoire was sequenced with immunoSEQ multiplex PCR; TCRdb's copy has only in-frame clones and lacks some. The top ten clones hold roughly 4.5% of a sample with roughly 92,000 clones, around 87% of them seen once. The sample was peripheral blood. Receptors originate from an elderly woman with acute or convalescent COVID-19.

V and J are TRBV7-9 and TRBJ2-7; a weak D match, TRBD2 (7 bases). Germline assignment: CDR1 SEHNR and CDR2 FQNEAQ (reference sequence). CDR3 length equals 19 residues. V lost 9 bases and J 4 bases, leaving 34 bases between the germline ends. The CDR3 loop is CASGTRGGTRLAQLYEQYF. CDR3 coding DNA: TGTGCCAGTGGGACACGGGGTGGAACGCGACTAGCTCAGCTGTACGAGCAGTACTTC. The full variable domain, rest sourced from reference TRBV7-9 and TRBJ2-7, is DTGVSQNPRHKITKRGQNVTFRCDPISEHNRLYWYRQTLGQGPEFLTYFQNEAQLEKSRLLSDRFSAERPKGSFSTLEIQRTEQGDSAMYLCASGTRGGTRLAQLYEQYFGPGTRLTVT.

The genes are TRBV3-1 (or the pseudogene TRBV3-2) and TRBJ1-1; tentatively, D is TRBD1 (6 bases). This CDR3 has 16 amino acids. CDR1 and CDR2 from the germline V gene are LGHDT and YNNKEL (reference sequence). Trimming shortened V by 4 bases and J by 2 bases, and 17 bases separated the two germline ends. CDR3 protein: CASSPEGGGGNTEAFF. In DNA form, the CDR3 reads TGTGCCAGCAGCCCCGAGGGGGGGGGAGGTAACACTGAAGCTTTCTTT.

The rearrangement links TRBV7-8 to TRBJ2-6; 9 bases fit TRBD1. Per the germline V gene, CDR1 is SGHVS and CDR2 is FQNEAQ. The length of the CDR3 is 20 residues. J was trimmed by 1 base and V by 5 bases; bases with no gene match: 15. The CDR3 here is CASSPWIPGQGGSGANVLTF. The CDR3 bases are TGTGCCAGCAGCCCTTGGATCCCGGGACAGGGAGGATCTGGGGCCAACGTCCTGACTTTC.

V gene TRBV7-9 combines with J gene TRBJ1-1, with D possibly TRBD1 on 5 matching bases. The V end was cut by 4 bases, the J end by 6 bases, with 12 bases between. CDR3 length: 13 residues. CDR1 and CDR2 from the germline V gene are SEHNR and FQNEAQ (reference sequence). This chain's CDR3 is CASSSGIYAEAFF. The CDR3 DNA is TGTGCCAGCAGCTCAGGGATTTACGCTGAAGCTTTCTTT.

This clone was seen just once. J is TRBJ2-1 and V is TRBV12-5, with 7 bases identical to TRBD2. J was trimmed by 8 bases and V by 6 bases; bases with no gene match: 7. CDR1 and CDR2 from the germline V gene are LGHNT and FRNRAP. There are 13 residues in the CDR3. The CDR3 loop is CASGRLAGDEQFF. In DNA form, the CDR3 reads TGTGCTAGTGGACGACTAGCCGGGGATGAGCAGTTCTTC. The full variable domain, its missing parts supplied by reference TRBV12-5 and TRBJ2-1, is DARVTQTPRHKVTEMGQEVTMRCQPILGHNTVFWYRQTMMQGLELLAYFRNRAPLDDSGMPKDRFSAEMPDATLATLKIQPSEPRDSAVYFCASGRLAGDEQFFGPGTRLTVL.

This rearrangement joins TRBV20-1 to TRBJ2-1; tentatively, D is TRBD1 (6 bases). CDR3 length: 12 amino acids. The V and J ends lost 3 bases and 8 bases respectively, with 11 bases between them. Germline assignment: CDR1 DFQATT and CDR2 SNEGSKA (reference sequence). The CDR3 here is CSASIEGDEQFF. CDR3 nucleotide sequence: TGCAGTGCTAGTATCGAGGGGGATGAGCAGTTCTTC.

This clone was recorded once. CDR3: CSAFPTGGNTIYF. In DNA form, the CDR3 reads TGCAGCGCCTTCCCGACAGGGGGAAACACCATATATTTT. This sequence joins TRBV29-1 and TRBJ1-3, with 7 bases aligning to TRBD1. The CDR3 sequence is 13 residues long. Unmatched junction bases numbered 7, after V lost 7 bases and J lost 4 bases. Germline assignment: CDR1 SQVTM and CDR2 ANQGSEA. The full variable domain, rest sourced from reference TRBV29-1 and TRBJ1-3, is SAVISQKPSRDICQRGTSLTIQCQVDSQVTMMFWYRQQPGQSLTLIATANQGSEATYESGFVIDKFPISRPNLTFSTLTVSNMSPEDSSIYLCSAFPTGGNTIYFGEGSWLTVV.

This chain links TRBV14 with TRBJ2-1; 10 nucleotides match TRBD2. Germline lookup yields CDR1 SGHDN and CDR2 FVKESK. The junction had 16 bases not matched to a gene; V was cut back by 1 base and J by 7 bases. The CDR3 is made up of 19 amino acids. CDR3 amino acids: CASSQGLAGVAARRNEQFF. Here the CDR3 DNA reads TGTGCCAGCAGCCAAGGGCTAGCGGGAGTAGCGGCCCGAAGGAATGAGCAGTTCTTC.

The genes are TRBV11-2 and TRBJ2-5, with a tentative D call TRBD2 (7 bases). The germline V gene encodes CDR1 SGHAT and CDR2 FQNNGV. This CDR3 comprises 16 residues. Trimming removed 0 bases from V and 4 bases from J, with 15 bases in between. The CDR3 here is CASSLDGGARRETQYF. Here the CDR3 DNA reads TGTGCCAGCAGCTTAGATGGGGGGGCGCGGCGAGAGACCCAGTACTTC. Variable domain in full (rest from reference TRBV11-2 and TRBJ2-5): EAGVAQSPRYKIIEKRQSVAFWCNPISGHATLYWYQQILGQGPKLLIQFQNNGVVDDSQLPKDRFSAERLKGVDSTLKIQPAKLEDSAVYLCASSLDGGARRETQYFGPGTRLLVL.

As for this clone: At one end, the junction sequence differs from germline, possibly due to a read error. The CDR3 DNA sequence: TGTGCCAGCAGTGAAGGGCGGCAACCGGGGGTCTTC. Protein product: CASSEGRQPGVF. The chain recombines TRBV2 with TRBJ2-4; a possible D gene is TRBD2 (6 bases). The germline V gene has CDR1 SNHLY and CDR2 FYNNEI. The CDR3 runs 12 residues.

This clone was seen a few times. The rearrangement joins TRBV19 to TRBJ2-5; D might be TRBD2 (6 bases). V was shortened by 6 bases and J by 1 base, with 18 bases between the two germline ends. Germline V lookup: CDR1 LNHDA, CDR2 SQIVND (reference sequence). The CDR3 runs 16 residues. CDR3 DNA sequence: TGTGCCAGTAGCGCCCAAGGGGCGGGACCCCAAGAGACCCAGTACTTC. This codes for CASSAQGAGPQETQYF.

The CDR3 is CASSYSRAGNYGYTF. The CDR3, as DNA: TGTGCCAGCAGTTACTCCCGGGCGGGGAACTATGGCTACACCTTC. The chain has TRBV6-5 and TRBJ1-2, with D hard to call. Germline CDR1 and CDR2: MNHEY and SVGAGI. The CDR3 is made up of 15 amino acids. Trimming left V 0 bases short and J 2 bases short, with 10 bases between.

This chain links TRBV5-5 with TRBJ2-1, with D possibly TRBD1 on 6 matching bases. V lost 4 bases and J lost 5, with 16 bases in between. The CDR3 spans 15 residues. Germline loops: CDR1 SGHKS, CDR2 YYEKEE (reference sequence). CDR3 region: CASSQQTGQNNEQFF. CDR3 nucleotide sequence: TGTGCCAGCAGCCAGCAGACAGGCCAAAACAATGAGCAGTTCTTC.

The rearrangement uses TRBV2 and TRBJ1-1; D is perhaps TRBD1 (5 bases). Between the trimmed V and J ends, which lost 5 bases and 6 bases, there was a span of 16 bases. Germline CDR1 SNHLY, CDR2 FYNNEI. The CDR3 runs 14 residues. CDR3 in amino acids: CASSLLQGGAEAFF. In nucleotides, the CDR3 is TGTGCCAGCAGTCTTCTTCAGGGAGGGGCTGAAGCTTTCTTT. Based on the CDR3 plus reference TRBV2 and TRBJ1-1, the full variable domain is EPEVTQTPSHQVTQMGQEVILRCVPISNHLYFYWYRQILGQKVEFLVSFYNNEISEKSEIFDDQFSVERPDGSNFTLKIRSTKLEDSAMYFCASSLLQGGAEAFFGQGTRLTVV.

The chain joins TRBV10-3 to TRBJ2-3; TRBD2 matches at 10 bases. The germline gives CDR1 ENHRY, CDR2 SYGVKD. The CDR3 contains 16 residues. V shed 7 bases and J 4 bases; nucleotides not matched to a gene: 11. The CDR3, as DNA: TGTGCCATCAAGGCGGCTAGCGGGAGCCCCTCAGATACGCAGTATTTT. Translated: CAIKAASGSPSDTQYF.